This T cell receptor beta chain was recovered during a study of cytomegalovirus exposure and HLA in healthy donors. Findings and limits, study-wide: Presence/absence results assume similar sequencing depth per donor, which may not hold. Another analysis was done later, and it associated approximately 18,000 TCR beta sequences with HLA alleles at 0.05 false discovery rate. Later on, analysis showed that most CMV-associated TCR beta chains appeared to be HLA-restricted.

On this clone: Its antigen is unidentified.

The PCR employed 60 Vbeta primers together with 13 Jbeta primers. TCRdb keeps only in-frame clones here, not all; method: immunoSEQ multiplex PCR. The sample consists of about 190,000 clones, under 85% of them appearing once. Germline values: CDR1 SGHAT, CDR2 FQNNGV. V lost 0 bases to trimming and J lost 4 bases, with 7 bases between them. This CDR3 is 14 amino acids long. Specimen: PBMCs. The genes are TRBV11-2 and TRBJ1-5; no definite D call. The TCR sequence derives from a woman aged 18-29 years in good health and CMV-seronegative. CDR3 in amino acids: CASSLEADNQPQHF. The CDR3, as DNA: TGTGCCAGCAGCTTAGAGGCAGATAATCAGCCCCAGCATTTT.